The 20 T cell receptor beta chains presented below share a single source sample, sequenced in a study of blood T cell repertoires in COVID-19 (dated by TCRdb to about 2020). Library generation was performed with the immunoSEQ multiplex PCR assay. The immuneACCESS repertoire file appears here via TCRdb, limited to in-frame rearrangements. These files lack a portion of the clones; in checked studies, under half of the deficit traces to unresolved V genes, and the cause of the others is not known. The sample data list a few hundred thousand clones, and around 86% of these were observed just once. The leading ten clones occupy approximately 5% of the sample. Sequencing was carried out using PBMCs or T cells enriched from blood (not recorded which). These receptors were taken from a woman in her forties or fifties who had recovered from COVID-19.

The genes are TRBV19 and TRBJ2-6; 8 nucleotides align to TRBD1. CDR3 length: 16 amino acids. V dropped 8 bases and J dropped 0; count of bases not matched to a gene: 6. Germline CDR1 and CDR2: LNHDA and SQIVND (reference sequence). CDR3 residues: CASGLTGGSGANVLTF. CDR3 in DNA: TGTGCCAGTGGACTCACAGGGGGCTCTGGGGCCAACGTCCTGACTTTC.

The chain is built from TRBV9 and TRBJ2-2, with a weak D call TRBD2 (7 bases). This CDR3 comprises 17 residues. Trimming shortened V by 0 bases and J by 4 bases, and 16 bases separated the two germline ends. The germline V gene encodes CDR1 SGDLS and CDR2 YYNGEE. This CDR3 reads CASSVALGGGPTGELFF. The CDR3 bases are TGTGCCAGCAGCGTAGCTTTGGGGGGGGGCCCCACCGGGGAGCTGTTTTTT. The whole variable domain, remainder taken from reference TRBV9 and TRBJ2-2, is DSGVTQTPKHLITATGQRVTLRCSPRSGDLSVYWYQQSLDQGLQFLIQYYNGEERAKGNILERFSAQQFPDLHSELNLSSLELGDSALYFCASSVALGGGPTGELFFGEGSRLTVL.

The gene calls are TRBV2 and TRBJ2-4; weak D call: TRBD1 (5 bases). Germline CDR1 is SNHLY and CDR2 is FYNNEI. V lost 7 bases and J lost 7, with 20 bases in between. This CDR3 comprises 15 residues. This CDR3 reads CASTPASGAGNIQYF. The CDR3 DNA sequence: TGTGCCAGCACGCCTGCCTCTGGTGCAGGGAACATTCAGTACTTC.

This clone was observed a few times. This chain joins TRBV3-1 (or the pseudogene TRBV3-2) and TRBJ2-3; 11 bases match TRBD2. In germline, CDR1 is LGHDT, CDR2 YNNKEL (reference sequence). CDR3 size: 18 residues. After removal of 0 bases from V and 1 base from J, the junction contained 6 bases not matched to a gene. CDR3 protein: CASSQDRLAGLGTDTQYF. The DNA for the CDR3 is TGTGCCAGCAGCCAAGATCGACTAGCGGGGTTAGGCACAGATACGCAGTATTTT.

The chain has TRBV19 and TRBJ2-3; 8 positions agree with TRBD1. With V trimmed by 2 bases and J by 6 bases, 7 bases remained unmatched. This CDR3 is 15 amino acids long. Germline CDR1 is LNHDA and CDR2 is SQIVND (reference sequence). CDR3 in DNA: TGTGCCAGTAGTATACAGGGGGCATATACCGATACGCAGTATTTT. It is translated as CASSIQGAYTDTQYF. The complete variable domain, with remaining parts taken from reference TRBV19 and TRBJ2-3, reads DGGITQSPKYLFRKEGQNVTLSCEQNLNHDAMYWYRQDPGQGLRLIYYSQIVNDFQKGDIAEGYSVSREKKESFPLTVTSAQKNPTAFYLCASSIQGAYTDTQYFGPGTRLTVL.

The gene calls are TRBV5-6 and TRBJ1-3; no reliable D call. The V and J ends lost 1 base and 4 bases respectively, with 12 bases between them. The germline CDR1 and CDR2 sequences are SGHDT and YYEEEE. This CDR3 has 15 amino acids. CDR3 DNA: TGTGCCAGCAGCTTGCGCGGGATTGGCGGAAACACCATATATTTT. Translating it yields CASSLRGIGGNTIYF. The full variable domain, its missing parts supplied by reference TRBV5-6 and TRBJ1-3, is DAGVTQSPTHLIKTRGQQVTLRCSPKSGHDTVSWYQQALGQGPQFIFQYYEEEERQRGNFPDRFSGHQFPNYSSELNVNALLLGDSALYLCASSLRGIGGNTIYFGEGSWLTVV.

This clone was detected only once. For the CDR3, the DNA is TGTGCCAGTAGTAAAGACATGGGACAGAGGAACACTGAAGCTTTCTTT. Translated, it gives CASSKDMGQRNTEAFF. This chain links TRBV19 with TRBJ1-1, with 7 bases that match TRBD1. Trimming cost V 4 bases and J 1 base; bases outside gene matches: 9. The CDR3 is 16 residues long. Germline V gene data show CDR1 as LNHDA and CDR2 as SQIVND (reference sequence).

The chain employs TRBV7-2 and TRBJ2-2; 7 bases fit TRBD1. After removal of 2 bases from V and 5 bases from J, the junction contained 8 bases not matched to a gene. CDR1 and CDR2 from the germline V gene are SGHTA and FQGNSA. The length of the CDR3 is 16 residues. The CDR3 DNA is TGTGCCAGCAGCTTATCCGGATCACAGGGGACCGGGGAGCTGTTTTTT. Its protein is CASSLSGSQGTGELFF. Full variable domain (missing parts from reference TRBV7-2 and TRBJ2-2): GAGVSQSPSNKVTEKGKDVELRCDPISGHTALYWYRQSLGQGLEFLIYFQGNSAPDKSGLPSDRFSAERTGGSVSTLTIQRTQQEDSAVYLCASSLSGSQGTGELFFGEGSRLTVL.

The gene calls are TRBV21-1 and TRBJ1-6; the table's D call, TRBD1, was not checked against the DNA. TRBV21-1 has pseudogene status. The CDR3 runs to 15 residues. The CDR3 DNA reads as TGTGCCAGCAGCAAAGTCAACAGGGAAAGATCACCCCTCCACTTT. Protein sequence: CASSKVNRERSPLHF.

In nucleotides, the CDR3 is TGCGCCAGCAGCCAAGTCGTGGGGGGACCCGGGACCTCTGGGGCCAACGTCCTGACTTTC. Encoded protein: CASSQVVGGPGTSGANVLTF. The chain is built from TRBV4-1 and TRBJ2-6; tentative D call: TRBD2 (6 bases). The V end lost 1 base, the J end lost 0 bases, and 19 bases lay between the germline ends. The CDR3 is made up of 20 amino acids. Germline values: CDR1 MGHRA, CDR2 YSYEKL.

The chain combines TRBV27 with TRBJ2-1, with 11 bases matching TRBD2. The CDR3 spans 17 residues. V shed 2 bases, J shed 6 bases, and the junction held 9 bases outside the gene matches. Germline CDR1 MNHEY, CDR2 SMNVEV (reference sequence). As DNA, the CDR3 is TGTGCCAGCAGTTTACAACTCCTAGCGGGAGGACCCAATGAGCAGTTCTTC. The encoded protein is CASSLQLLAGGPNEQFF.

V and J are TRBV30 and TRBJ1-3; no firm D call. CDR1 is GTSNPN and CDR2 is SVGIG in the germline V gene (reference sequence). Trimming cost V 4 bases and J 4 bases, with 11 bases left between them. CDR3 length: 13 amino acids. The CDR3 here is CAWTPGRGNTIYF. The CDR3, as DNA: TGTGCCTGGACCCCCGGGAGGGGAAACACCATATATTTT. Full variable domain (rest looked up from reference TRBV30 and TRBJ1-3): SQTIHQWPATLVQPVGSPLSLECTVEGTSNPNLYWYRQAAGRGLQLLFYSVGIGQISSEVPQNLSASRPQDRQFILSSKKLLLSDSGFYLCAWTPGRGNTIYFGEGSWLTVV.

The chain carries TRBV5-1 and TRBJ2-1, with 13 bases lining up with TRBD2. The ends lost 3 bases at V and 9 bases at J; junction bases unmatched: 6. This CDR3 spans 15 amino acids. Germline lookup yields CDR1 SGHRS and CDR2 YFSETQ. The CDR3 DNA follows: TGCGCCAGCAGCTCAGTACTAGCGGGAGGGCTTGAGCAGTTCTTC. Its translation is CASSSVLAGGLEQFF.

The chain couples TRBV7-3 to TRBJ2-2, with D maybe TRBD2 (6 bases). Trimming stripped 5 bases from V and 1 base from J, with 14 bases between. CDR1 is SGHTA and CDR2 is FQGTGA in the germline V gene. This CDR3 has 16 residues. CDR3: CASSLVGGMNTGELFF. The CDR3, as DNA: TGTGCCAGCAGCCTTGTTGGGGGGATGAACACCGGGGAGCTGTTTTTT.

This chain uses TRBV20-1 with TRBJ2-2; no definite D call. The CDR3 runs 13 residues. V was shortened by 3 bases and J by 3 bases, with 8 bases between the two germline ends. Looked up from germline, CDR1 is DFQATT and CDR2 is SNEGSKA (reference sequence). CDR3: CSASASDTGELFF. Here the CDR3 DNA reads TGCAGTGCTAGTGCTTCCGACACCGGGGAGCTGTTTTTT.

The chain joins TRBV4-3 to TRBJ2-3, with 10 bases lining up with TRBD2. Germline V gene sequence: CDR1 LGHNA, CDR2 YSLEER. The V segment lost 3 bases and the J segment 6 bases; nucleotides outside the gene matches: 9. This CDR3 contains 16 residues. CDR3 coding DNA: TGCGCCAGCAGCCAGGTAGGACTAGCGGCGGTGGATACGCAGTATTTT. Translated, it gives CASSQVGLAAVDTQYF.

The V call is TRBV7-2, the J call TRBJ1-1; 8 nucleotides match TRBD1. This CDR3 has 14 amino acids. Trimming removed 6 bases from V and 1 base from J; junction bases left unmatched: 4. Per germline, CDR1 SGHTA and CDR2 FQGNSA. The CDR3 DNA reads TGTGCCAGCAGACCCCAGGGGGCGAACACTGAAGCTTTCTTT. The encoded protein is CASRPQGANTEAFF.

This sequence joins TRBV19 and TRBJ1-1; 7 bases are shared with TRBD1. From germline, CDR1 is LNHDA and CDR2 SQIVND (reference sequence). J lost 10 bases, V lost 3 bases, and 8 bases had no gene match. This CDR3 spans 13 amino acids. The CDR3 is CASSIGTEWGAFF. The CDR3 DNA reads TGTGCCAGTAGTATTGGGACAGAATGGGGAGCTTTCTTT.

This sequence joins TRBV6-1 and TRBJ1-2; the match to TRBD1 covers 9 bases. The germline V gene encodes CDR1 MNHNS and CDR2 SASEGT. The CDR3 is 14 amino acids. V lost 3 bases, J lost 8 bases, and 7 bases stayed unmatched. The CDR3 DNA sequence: TGTGCCAGCAGTGAGGACAGGGGCCTTGGAGGCTACACCTTC. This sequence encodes CASSEDRGLGGYTF.

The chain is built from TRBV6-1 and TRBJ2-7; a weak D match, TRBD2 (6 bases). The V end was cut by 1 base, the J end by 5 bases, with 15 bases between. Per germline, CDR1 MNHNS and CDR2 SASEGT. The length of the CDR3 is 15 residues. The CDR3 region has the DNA TGTGCCAGCAGTGAAGTTGGAGGGAGTTTCAACGAGCAGTACTTC. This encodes CASSEVGGSFNEQYF.